The following is a T cell receptor (beta chain) sequence with its context. What it binds is unknown. This sample is part of a study of blood T cells in healthy people across ages. Overall study: For every two T cells, template switching captured about one barcoded beta molecule.

The V and J ends lost 3 bases and 3 bases, in that order; junction bases with no gene match: 11. The length of the CDR3 is 17 residues. Germline CDR1 and CDR2: SQVTM and ANQGSEA. Total RNA was isolated from each sample in quantities of at least 6 micrograms. Then a second PCR, running roughly 7 to 11 cycles, was carried out with a sample-barcoded 5' primer and a J-beta primer mix. MiXCR was run by TCRdb on the 5' RACE reads, yielding one entry per CDR3 protein. Of approximately 1.5 million distinct CDR3 sequences detected, roughly a third appear once; the ten largest clones hold approximately 10%. General study results and limits: When set beside aged donors, long-lived donors presented more naive CD4+ cells and higher diversity. CMV status of donors was not determined, possibly confounding expanded clonotype changes.

The rearrangement uses TRBV29-1 and TRBJ1-1; 12 bases align to TRBD1. The sequence came from a woman aged 25-40 years in good health. The material sequenced was blood. The CDR3 here is CSVDVWDRGPPDTEAFF. In DNA, the CDR3 is TGCAGCGTTGACGTCTGGGACAGGGGGCCTCCGGACACTGAAGCTTTCTTT.